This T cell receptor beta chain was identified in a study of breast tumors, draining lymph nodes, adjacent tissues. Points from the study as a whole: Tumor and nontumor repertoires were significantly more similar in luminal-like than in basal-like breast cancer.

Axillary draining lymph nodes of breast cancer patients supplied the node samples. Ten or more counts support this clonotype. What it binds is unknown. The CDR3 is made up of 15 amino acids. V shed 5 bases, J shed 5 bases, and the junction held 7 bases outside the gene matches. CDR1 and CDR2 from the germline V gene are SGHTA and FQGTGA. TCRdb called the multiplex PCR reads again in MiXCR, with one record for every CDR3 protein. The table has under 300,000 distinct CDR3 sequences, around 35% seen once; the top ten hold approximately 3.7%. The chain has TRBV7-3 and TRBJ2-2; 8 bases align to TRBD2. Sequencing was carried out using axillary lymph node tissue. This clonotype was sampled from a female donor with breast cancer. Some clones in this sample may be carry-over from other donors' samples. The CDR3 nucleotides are TGTGCCAGCAGCGTCGGGAGGGCCGGGACCGGGGAGCTGTTTTTT. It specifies CASSVGRAGTGELFF.